This TCR beta chain is drawn from a study of cytomegalovirus exposure and HLA in healthy donors. Study-wide results and caveats: There were 150 to 200 TCR beta chains listed as cytomegalovirus-associated. Through in vitro validation, three CMV-associated chains were shown to be specific for CMV antigens. Most TCR sequences were seen very rarely across donors, but some public TCRs occurred in many.

The donors belonged to the approximately 120-subject validation cohort, separate from the 666-subject first cohort. Of note for this clone: Antigen: not known.

This table comes from immunoSEQ multiplex PCR, and its TCRdb copy is limited to in-frame clones, with some not included. In the table there are approximately 160,000 clones, 86% of which are singletons. The receptor was derived from a woman in her thirties in good health and CMV-seronegative. Material: PBMCs.

The CDR3 DNA reads as TGCAGTGCTAGGGGCGACGGTGAGCAGTTCTTC. Amino acid sequence: CSARGDGEQFF. V and J are TRBV20-1 and TRBJ2-1; the D is unclear. The V end was cut by 3 bases, the J end by 9 bases, with 9 bases between. CDR3 length equals 11 residues. Germline CDR1 reads DFQATT; CDR2 reads SNEGSKA (reference sequence).